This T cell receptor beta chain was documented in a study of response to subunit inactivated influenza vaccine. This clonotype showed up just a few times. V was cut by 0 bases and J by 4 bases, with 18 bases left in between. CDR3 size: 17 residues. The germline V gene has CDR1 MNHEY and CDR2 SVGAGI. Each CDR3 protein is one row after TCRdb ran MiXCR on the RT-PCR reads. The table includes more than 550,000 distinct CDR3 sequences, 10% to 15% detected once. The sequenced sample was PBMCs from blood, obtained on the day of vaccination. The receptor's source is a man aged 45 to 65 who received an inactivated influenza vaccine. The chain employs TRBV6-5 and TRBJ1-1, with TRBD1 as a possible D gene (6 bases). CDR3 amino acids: CASSYSNRVVRSTEAFF. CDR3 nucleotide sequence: TGTGCCAGCAGTTACTCCAACAGGGTAGTTAGAAGCACTGAAGCTTTCTTT.